The rows below give T cell receptor beta chains drawn from one sample of a study of CD8+CD57+ T cells in acquired aplastic anemia. TCRdb redid the calling of the reads with MiXCR, one entry per CDR3 protein. Among about 190,000 distinct CDR3 sequences listed, less than 70% were seen once. Sequenced material: sorted CD4+, CD8+, or CD8+CD57+ T cells (not recorded which) from PBMCs. The receptors here all came from a human donor in good health, serving as a control. The CDR3 runs from the conserved cysteine through the conserved F or W. A D gene is named only where the DNA matches it firmly. Expanded clones are given a class, and other clones once, few, many or no size at all.

V gene,D gene,clone size,J gene,CDR3 protein,CDR3 DNA
TRBV6-2/TRBV6-3,TRBD1,NA,TRBJ2-7,CASSYSDRVFLRYEQYF,TGTGCCAGCAGTTACTCCGACAGGGTGTTTCTTAGGTACGAGCAGTACTTC
TRBV20-1,TRBD1,NA,TRBJ2-7,CSADAGTGVSYEQYF,TGCAGTGCCGATGCCGGGACAGGGGTCTCCTACGAGCAGTACTTC
TRBV7-2,TRBD1,NA,TRBJ2-7,CASSLDSGGNSYEQYF,TGTGCCAGCAGCTTAGATTCAGGGGGTAACTCCTACGAGCAGTACTTC
TRBV7-9,NA,many,TRBJ1-4,CASSSHTTNEKLFF,TGTGCCAGCAGCTCTCATACAACTAATGAAAAACTGTTTTTT
TRBV4-3,NA,many,TRBJ2-7,CASSQRGSYEQYF,TGCGCCAGCAGCCAGCGCGGCAGCTACGAGCAGTACTTC
TRBV19,NA,NA,TRBJ1-4,CASCNHGATNEKLFF,TGTGCCAGTTGCAACCACGGTGCAACTAATGAAAAACTGTTTTTT
TRBV20-1,NA,few,TRBJ1-2,CSASLRNYGYTF,TGCAGTGCTAGCCTGCGAAACTATGGCTACACCTTC
TRBV6-1,NA,many,TRBJ1-1,CASSDYREAFF,TGTGCCAGCAGTGACTACAGGGAGGCTTTCTTT
TRBV6-1,TRBD1,many,TRBJ2-2,CASPRDRATGELFF,TGTGCCAGCCCGCGGGACAGGGCAACCGGGGAGCTGTTTTTT
TRBV29-1,NA,once,TRBJ2-7,CSVTEQGSEQYF,TGCAGCGTCACTGAACAGGGTTCCGAGCAGTACTTC
TRBV2,NA,NA,TRBJ2-7,CASGPGPYEQYF,TGTGCCAGCGGTCCAGGGCCCTACGAGCAGTACTTC
TRBV7-6,NA,NA,TRBJ2-1,CASSLGTDNEQFF,TGTGCCAGCAGCCTCGGGACGGATAATGAGCAGTTCTTC
TRBV12-3/TRBV12-4,NA,many,TRBJ1-2,CASSPGLVYGYTF,TGTGCCAGCAGTCCGGGGCTGGTCTATGGCTACACCTTC
TRBV11-2,TRBD2,many,TRBJ2-1,CASSILERGSSYNEQFF,TGTGCCAGCAGCATCCTAGAGCGGGGGAGCTCCTACAATGAGCAGTTCTTC
TRBV29-1,NA,NA,TRBJ1-1,CSARDIEAFF,TGCAGCGCTCGAGACATTGAAGCTTTCTTT
TRBV7-2,TRBD1,NA,TRBJ2-7,CASSTGTGWYEQYF,TGTGCCAGCAGCACCGGGACAGGCTGGTACGAGCAGTACTTC
TRBV7-2,TRBD2,NA,TRBJ2-7,CASSYYTGTRVEQYF,TGTGCCAGCAGCTACTATACCGGGACTAGAGTCGAGCAGTACTTC
TRBV28,NA,NA,TRBJ1-2,CASRSSVGSTF,TGTGCCAGCAGGTCGTCGGTAGGCAGTACCTTC
TRBV9,NA,NA,TRBJ1-2,CASSVVTAANYGYTF,TGTGCCAGCAGCGTAGTGACAGCTGCTAACTATGGCTACACCTTC
TRBV2,NA,NA,TRBJ2-5,CASSDSVGSQETQYF,TGTGCCAGCAGTGATAGTGTAGGGTCCCAAGAGACCCAGTACTTC